The clone carrying this T cell receptor beta chain was seen more than once but under ten times. This entry is derived from a study of blood T cells in healthy people across ages. A minimum of 5 micrograms of total RNA was extracted per sample. Then a second PCR, running roughly 7 to 11 cycles, was carried out with a sample-barcoded 5' primer and a J-beta primer mix. TCRdb processed the 5' RACE reads anew with MiXCR; each CDR3 protein has one entry. The sample holds some 760,000 distinct CDR3 sequences; approximately 25% are singletons and the top ten take more than 7.5%. The CDR3 sequence is 14 residues long. With 5 bases clipped from V and 7 bases from J, the junction kept 8 bases outside the gene matches. CDR1 and CDR2 (germline): MNHEY, SVGAGI. The same sample was also studied in work on T cells of mothers and their children. That source adds: Maternal samples each gave over 9 million TCR beta CDR3 reads, and child samples roughly 3 million each.

The chain combines TRBV6-5 with TRBJ2-4; 7 nucleotides agree with TRBD1. The receptor was derived from a boy between 10 and 17 years old in good health. The sequencing sample was made of blood. CDR3 amino acids: CASSRAVGGNIQYF. CDR3 coding DNA: TGTGCCAGCAGTCGGGCCGTAGGGGGCAACATTCAGTACTTC.